The present TCR beta chain was sequenced within a study of CD4 T cells in relation to SARS-CoV-2 and coronaviruses. About this clone itself: What it binds is not known.

Method: immunoSEQ multiplex PCR; TCRdb's copy keeps in-frame clones and lacks some. This table has more than 20,000 clones, 75% to 85% appearing once. The unexposed donors gave CD4+ T cells in about 2010-2019, prior to COVID-19. The cells were cultured for under twelve days before CD4+ T cells were isolated. The sequencing input was CD4+ T cells from PBMCs, cultured in vitro. This receptor was taken from a human donor in good health.

For the CDR3, the DNA is TGTGCCAGCAGCTTGCCGGGACAGGGTTCTTGGGAGCAGTACTTC. Translating gives CASSLPGQGSWEQYF. V and J are TRBV5-6 and TRBJ2-7; 9 bases map to TRBD1. Germline V gene lookup returns CDR1 SGHDT and CDR2 YYEEEE. After removal of 1 base from V and 7 bases from J, the junction contained 9 bases not matched to a gene. The CDR3 length is 15 residues.